This entry lists 30 T cell receptor beta chains sequenced from one sample in a study of blood T cell repertoires in COVID-19. Here immunoSEQ multiplex PCR was the method, and the copy in TCRdb shows in-frame clones only, minus some. This table holds roughly 170,000 clones, over 75% found once. Sequenced sample: peripheral blood. Receptors originate from a woman in her 70s with acute or convalescent COVID-19.

The rearrangement joins TRBV3-1 (or the pseudogene TRBV3-2) to TRBJ2-2; D might be TRBD2 (5 bases). Trimming cost V 0 bases and J 5 bases, with 16 bases left between them. This CDR3 contains 17 residues. Germline values: CDR1 LGHDT, CDR2 YNNKEL (reference sequence). Here the CDR3 DNA reads TGTGCCAGCAGCCAAGAAAGACGGGGTGTTGGGACCGGGGAGCTGTTTTTT. The encoded protein is CASSQERRGVGTGELFF.

This clone was detected only once. This specimen includes other DNA sequences encoding the same CDR3. This rearrangement joins TRBV7-3 to TRBJ2-2; D is perhaps TRBD2 (6 bases). Germline V lookup: CDR1 SGHTA, CDR2 FQGTGA. CDR3 length: 16 amino acids. Trimming left V 0 bases short and J 0 bases short, with 8 bases between. CDR3 nucleotide sequence: TGTGCCAGCAGCTTAACTAGCGGAGCGAACACCGGGGAGCTGTTTTTT. Its translation is CASSLTSGANTGELFF.

This clone has just a few counts. V gene TRBV29-1 combines with J gene TRBJ2-1; no reliable D call. CDR3 length: 11 residues. Trimming took 6 bases from V and 7 from J, leaving 10 bases between them. CDR1 and CDR2 (germline): SQVTM, ANQGSEA. The CDR3 DNA reads TGCAGCGTCAGAAACCCTAATGAGCAGTTCTTC. It encodes CSVRNPNEQFF.

In this sample, this clone turned up once. The V and J genes are TRBV9 and TRBJ2-1; D unclear. Germline V gene data show CDR1 as SGDLS and CDR2 as YYNGEE. There are 15 residues in the CDR3. V was trimmed by 0 bases and J by 0 bases, leaving 7 bases between them. DNA for the CDR3: TGTGCCAGCAGCGTAGATCCCAACTCCTACAATGAGCAGTTCTTC. Translated, it gives CASSVDPNSYNEQFF.

This clone was recorded only once. This rearrangement joins TRBV6-5 to TRBJ2-2; 7 nucleotides match TRBD2. J lost 2 bases, V lost 5 bases, and 5 bases had no gene match. The CDR3 has 15 residues. Germline CDR1 MNHEY, CDR2 SVGAGI. CDR3 DNA: TGTGCCAGCAGTACAACTAGCGTTAACACCGGGGAGCTGTTTTTT. Encoded protein: CASSTTSVNTGELFF.

The chain uses TRBV5-1 and TRBJ2-1; D is unclear. The CDR3 is made up of 13 amino acids. Between the trimmed V and J ends, which lost 7 bases and 2 bases, there was a span of 10 bases. Germline CDR1 is SGHRS and CDR2 is YFSETQ. The CDR3 bases are TGCGCCAGCGGAGAATACCCCTACAATGAGCAGTTCTTC. It codes for CASGEYPYNEQFF. The full variable domain, with the rest looked up from reference TRBV5-1 and TRBJ2-1, is KAGVTQTPRYLIKTRGQQVTLSCSPISGHRSVSWYQQTPGQGLQFLFEYFSETQRNKGNFPGRFSGRQFSNSRSEMNVSTLELGDSALYLCASGEYPYNEQFFGPGTRLTVL.

V is TRBV20-1 and J is TRBJ1-6, with 9 bases identical to TRBD1. Per the germline V gene, CDR1 is DFQATT and CDR2 is SNEGSKA (reference sequence). The CDR3 loop spans 14 amino acids. J lost 9 bases, V lost 3 bases, and 6 bases had no gene match. In DNA, the CDR3 is TGCAGTGCTAGTCAGGACAGGGGAATTTCACCCCTCCACTTT. Its protein is CSASQDRGISPLHF.

V usage is TRBV30 and J usage is TRBJ1-1; maybe TRBD1 (6 bases). In germline, CDR1 is GTSNPN, CDR2 SVGIG (reference sequence). Deletions cut 1 base from V and 4 bases from J, with 10 bases between. The length of the CDR3 is 13 residues. CDR3: CAWSAGTLTEAFF. In nucleotides, the CDR3 is TGTGCCTGGAGTGCCGGGACACTCACTGAAGCTTTCTTT.

The CDR3 spells CAIRSAGSGELFF. The CDR3 region has the DNA TGTGCCATCAGGTCCGCGGGTTCCGGGGAGCTGTTTTTT. The V and J genes are TRBV10-3 and TRBJ2-2; D might be TRBD2 (5 bases). The CDR3 has 13 amino acids. Germline V gene data show CDR1 as ENHRY and CDR2 as SYGVKD. V shed 6 bases and J shed 6 bases, with 11 bases lying between them.

The chain couples TRBV7-9 to TRBJ2-5, with TRBD1 matching over 7 bases. Unmatched junction bases numbered 5, after V lost 5 bases and J lost 5 bases. In germline, CDR1 is SEHNR, CDR2 FQNEAQ (reference sequence). This CDR3 has 13 amino acids. The CDR3 DNA reads as TGTGCCAGCAGCAAGGACAGGCTGGAGACCCAGTACTTC. Its translation: CASSKDRLETQYF. The full variable domain, in which reference TRBV7-9 and TRBJ2-5 provide the parts outside the CDR3, is DTGVSQNPRHKITKRGQNVTFRCDPISEHNRLYWYRQTLGQGPEFLTYFQNEAQLEKSRLLSDRFSAERPKGSFSTLEIQRTEQGDSAMYLCASSKDRLETQYFGPGTRLLVL.

The genes are TRBV19 and TRBJ2-2; tentatively, D is TRBD2 (6 bases). The length of the CDR3 is 16 residues. CDR1 is LNHDA and CDR2 is SQIVND in the germline V gene (reference sequence). Between the trimmed V and J ends, which lost 2 bases and 5 bases, there was a span of 15 bases. The chain's CDR3 is CASSIWRDGGTGELFF. The CDR3 DNA reads TGTGCCAGTAGTATATGGCGGGACGGCGGGACCGGGGAGCTGTTTTTT.

V usage is TRBV6-5 and J usage is TRBJ2-7, with D tentatively TRBD2 (5 bases). The CDR3 runs to 13 residues. V was trimmed by 4 bases and J by 0 bases, leaving 7 bases between them. The germline V gene has CDR1 MNHEY and CDR2 SVGAGI. CDR3 amino acids: CASSSDYSYEQYF. CDR3 nucleotides: TGTGCCAGCAGTTCCGACTACTCCTACGAGCAGTACTTC.

The chain has TRBV6-5 and TRBJ1-2, with 7 bases that match TRBD1. This CDR3 is built from 13 residues. V lost 5 bases, J lost 11 bases, and 11 bases stayed unmatched. Looked up from germline, CDR1 is MNHEY and CDR2 is SVGAGI. CDR3 in amino acids: CASSPNRGTRYTF. The CDR3 bases are TGTGCCAGCAGTCCAAACAGGGGAACGCGGTACACCTTC.

This clone was detected many times. CDR3 in DNA: TGTGCCAGCAGCCAAGAAAATTGGGAGGGACACCGTCTTGGCGGGGAGCTGTTTTTT. Translated: CASSQENWEGHRLGGELFF. The chain is built from TRBV14 and TRBJ2-2; TRBD2 is a possible D gene (7 bases). With 0 bases removed from V and 7 bases from J, the gap between germline ends came to 24 bases. The CDR3 extends over 19 amino acids. The V gene's germline CDR1 is SGHDN and CDR2 FVKESK.

The V gene is TRBV25-1, the J gene TRBJ1-5; 7 nucleotides match TRBD1. The germline V gene has CDR1 MGHDK and CDR2 SYGVNS. Losses at the gene ends were 3 bases for V and 0 bases for J; bases not matched to a gene: 5. This CDR3 contains 16 residues. The chain's CDR3 is CASSEDRLYSNQPQHF. CDR3 nucleotide sequence: TGTGCCAGCAGTGAGGACAGGCTCTATAGCAATCAGCCCCAGCATTTT.

A word on this clone: Compared with germline, one end of the junction differs, possibly owing to a read error. The chain joins TRBV29-1 to TRBJ1-2, with a weak D call TRBD1 (5 bases). The germline gives CDR1 SQVTM, CDR2 ANQGSEA. The CDR3 runs to 16 residues. The CDR3 DNA follows: TGCAGCGTTGCCTTAGGGCAGGGTGGGGCCGGCTATGGCCACACCTTC. Translating it yields CSVALGQGGAGYGHTF.

This clone was recorded a few times. The CDR3 coding sequence is TGTGCCAGCAGTTGGTTTCCTGAGGCCCAGCATTTT. Its translation: CASSWFPEAQHF. V gene TRBV2 combines with J gene TRBJ1-5, with D hard to call. V lost 5 bases, J lost 11 bases, and 13 bases lay in between. This CDR3 is built from 12 residues. Germline values: CDR1 SNHLY, CDR2 FYNNEI.

The genes are TRBV20-1 and TRBJ2-3, with TRBD2 identical over 7 bases. The CDR3 consists of 16 residues. CDR1 is DFQATT and CDR2 is SNEGSKA in the germline V gene (reference sequence). J gave up 2 bases and V 3 bases, and 11 bases lay outside the gene matches. Here the CDR3 reads CSASRLPGLPTDTQYF. In nucleotides, the CDR3 is TGCAGTGCTAGTCGGTTACCGGGACTACCCACAGATACGCAGTATTTT.

The V and J genes are TRBV7-3 and TRBJ1-1; 7 nucleotides line up with TRBD1. The CDR3 runs to 14 residues. The V segment lost 6 bases and the J segment 0 bases; nucleotides outside the gene matches: 4. From germline, CDR1 is SGHTA and CDR2 FQGTGA. CDR3 in amino acids: CASSLDRVNTEAFF. CDR3 nucleotide sequence: TGTGCCAGCAGTCTCGACAGGGTGAACACTGAAGCTTTCTTT.

V is TRBV14 and J is TRBJ1-6; D might be TRBD1 (5 bases). Trimming cost V 0 bases and J 0 bases, with 9 bases left between them. The CDR3 has 17 residues. The germline CDR1 and CDR2 sequences are SGHDN and FVKESK. The CDR3 loop is CASSQDVGPSYNSPLHF. CDR3 sequence (DNA): TGTGCCAGCAGCCAAGATGTGGGGCCCTCCTATAATTCACCCCTCCACTTT.

V gene TRBV19 combines with J gene TRBJ2-7, with D possibly being TRBD2 (6 bases). Between the trimmed V and J ends, which lost 4 bases and 0 bases, there was a span of 10 bases. The germline gives CDR1 LNHDA, CDR2 SQIVND (reference sequence). The CDR3 extends over 14 amino acids. The CDR3, as DNA: TGTGCCAGTAGTACCTTGACTAGCTCCTACGAGCAGTACTTC. Translating it yields CASSTLTSSYEQYF.

CDR3 coding DNA: TGTGCCAGCAGCCAAGATCCTGGACAGGGTTACGAAAAACTGTTTTTT. The encoded protein is CASSQDPGQGYEKLFF. V gene TRBV4-2 combines with J gene TRBJ1-4; 8 positions agree with TRBD1. The V gene's germline CDR1 is LGHNA and CDR2 YNFKEQ. CDR3 length equals 16 residues. Trimming removed 0 bases from V and 8 bases from J; junction bases left unmatched: 8.

The gene calls are TRBV5-6 and TRBJ2-7; D is perhaps TRBD1 (6 bases). The V end was cut by 3 bases, the J end by 2 bases, with 12 bases between. The CDR3 covers 14 residues. CDR1 and CDR2 (germline): SGHDT, YYEEEE. The CDR3, as DNA: TGTGCCAGCAGCTCTACAGGGTCGGCCTACGAGCAGTACTTC. Translation: CASSSTGSAYEQYF.

The CDR3 DNA follows: TGTGCCAGCAGCCCGCGAACAGGGTTTTACAATGAGCAGTTCTTC. This codes for CASSPRTGFYNEQFF. The chain employs TRBV6-4 and TRBJ2-1; tentative D call: TRBD1 (6 bases). The V end lost 6 bases, the J end lost 4 bases, and 16 bases lay between the germline ends. This CDR3 is built from 15 residues. The germline V gene encodes CDR1 MRHNA and CDR2 SNTAGT.

CDR3 region: CASSLGGLADEKLFF. Written as DNA, the CDR3 is TGCGCCAGCAGCTTGGGGGGTTTAGCGGATGAAAAACTGTTTTTT. The chain employs TRBV5-1 and TRBJ1-4; D is undetermined. This CDR3 is built from 15 residues. Germline CDR1 reads SGHRS; CDR2 reads YFSETQ. Trimming stripped 0 bases from V and 6 bases from J, with 12 bases between.

This clone was detected only once. The chain joins TRBV18 to TRBJ2-2, with a possible D match to TRBD2 (5 bases). Trimming removed 4 bases from V and 4 bases from J, with 19 bases in between. The CDR3 runs to 17 residues. The germline V gene has CDR1 KGHSH and CDR2 LQKENI. CDR3 nucleotide sequence: TGTGCCAGCTCACGCTCTATCCTCCGGGGTAGCACCGGGGAGCTGTTTTTT. Residues: CASSRSILRGSTGELFF.

The J gene is TRBJ2-1, the V gene TRBV20-1, with a weak D call TRBD2 (5 bases). Germline V gene lookup returns CDR1 DFQATT and CDR2 SNEGSKA (reference sequence). Between the trimmed V and J ends, which lost 3 bases and 5 bases, there was a span of 20 bases. The CDR3 has 16 amino acids. The CDR3 is CSASRAGLPRDNEQFF. Written as DNA, the CDR3 is TGCAGTGCTAGTAGGGCTGGACTCCCCCGGGACAATGAGCAGTTCTTC.

The chain recombines TRBV5-1 with TRBJ2-5, with 7 bases lining up with TRBD1. The V segment lost 4 bases and the J segment 5 bases; nucleotides outside the gene matches: 8. Germline assignment: CDR1 SGHRS and CDR2 YFSETQ. The CDR3 is 14 residues long. The CDR3 bases are TGCGCCAGCAGCGGTGACAGGGTTCGGGAGACCCAGTACTTC. Its protein is CASSGDRVRETQYF.

This chain uses TRBV9 with TRBJ2-1; D possibly corresponds to TRBD1 (5 bases). The ends were cut back, 3 bases at V and 2 bases at J, with 21 bases in the middle. Germline V gene lookup returns CDR1 SGDLS and CDR2 YYNGEE. The CDR3 consists of 18 residues. This CDR3 reads CASSARMLGQGPYNEQFF. The DNA of the CDR3 is TGTGCCAGCAGCGCGAGGATGTTGGGGCAGGGCCCCTACAATGAGCAGTTCTTC. The whole variable domain, filled in from reference TRBV9 and TRBJ2-1, reads DSGVTQTPKHLITATGQRVTLRCSPRSGDLSVYWYQQSLDQGLQFLIQYYNGEERAKGNILERFSAQQFPDLHSELNLSSLELGDSALYFCASSARMLGQGPYNEQFFGPGTRLTVL.

This rearrangement joins TRBV6-1 to TRBJ1-4; D ambiguous. Deletions cut 2 bases from V and 4 bases from J, with 11 bases between. Germline CDR1 and CDR2: MNHNS and SASEGT. The CDR3 runs 15 residues. The CDR3 loop reads CASSETSDLNEKLFF. The CDR3 DNA follows: TGTGCCAGCAGTGAAACCAGTGATCTTAATGAAAAACTGTTTTTT.